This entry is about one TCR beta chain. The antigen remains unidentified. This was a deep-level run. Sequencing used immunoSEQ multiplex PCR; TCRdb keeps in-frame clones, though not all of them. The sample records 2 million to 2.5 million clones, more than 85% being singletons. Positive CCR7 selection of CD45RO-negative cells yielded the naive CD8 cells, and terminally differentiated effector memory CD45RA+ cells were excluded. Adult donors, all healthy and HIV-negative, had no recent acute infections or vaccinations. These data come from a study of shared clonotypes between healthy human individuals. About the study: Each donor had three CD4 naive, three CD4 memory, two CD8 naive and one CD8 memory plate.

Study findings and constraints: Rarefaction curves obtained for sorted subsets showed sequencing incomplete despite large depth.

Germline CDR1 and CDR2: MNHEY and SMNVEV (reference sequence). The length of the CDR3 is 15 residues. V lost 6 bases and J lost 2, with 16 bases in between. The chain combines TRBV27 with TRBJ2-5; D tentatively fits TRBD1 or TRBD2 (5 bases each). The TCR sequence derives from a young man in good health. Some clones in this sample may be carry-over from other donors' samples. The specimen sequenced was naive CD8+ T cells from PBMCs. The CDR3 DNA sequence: TGTGCCAGCAGCCTCCTCGGGGCGGAGCAAGAGACCCAGTACTTC. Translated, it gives CASSLLGAEQETQYF.